This TCR beta chain was identified during a study of T cell changes during pregnancy in multiple sclerosis (dated 2019 in TCRdb). The study in broad terms: In women with multiple sclerosis, the researchers looked at how the T cell repertoire shifted as pregnancy progressed.

The receptor library was made with the immunoSEQ multiplex PCR assay. TCRdb re-hosts the immuneACCESS table, in-frame sequences only. Its copies lack some clones; in the studies checked, an unresolved V gene accounts for under half of them, and the cause for the rest is not known. This sample lists over 55,000 clones; roughly 94% were detected once. The biggest ten clones account for around 3.2% of the sample. The CDR3 holds 14 amino acids from the cysteine to the phenylalanine. Only the CDR3 region is kept as DNA, spanning 42 bases read in frame from base 1. Trimming removed 3 bases from V and 13 bases from J, leaving 20 bases between the germline ends. From the germline V gene, CDR1 is SGHDT and CDR2 is YYEEEE. A remark on this clone: It lacks a known antigen. There are no base qualities to consult, and no much larger clone falls within one base.

The sequence was obtained from a female donor with multiple sclerosis, enrolled in a pregnancy study. Sequencing was performed on CD8+ T cells from peripheral blood mononuclear cells, taken in the third trimester of pregnancy. The rearrangement joined TRBV5-6 to TRBJ2-4; TRBD2 could be the D gene, as 6 bases match. The CDR3 loop reads CASSSWDGRGMQYF. In nucleotide form, the sequence is TGTGCCAGCAGCTCCTGGGACGGGAGAGGTATGCAGTACTTC.